These 28 T cell receptor beta chains were all obtained from the same sample, sequenced in a study of regulatory T cells in long-lasting Graves disease. The sample's time point: persistent/refractory GD, antithyroid drugs over 5 years with positive TRAb. Scientists built the TCR library using RNA that was extracted from PBMCs. CDR3-region Arm-PCR and iRepertoire HTBI primers produced the TCR beta libraries. TCRdb re-called the multiplex PCR reads through MiXCR, storing one row per CDR3 protein. In the table there are 600,000 to 800,000 distinct CDR3 sequences, around 30% of which are singletons. The sample consisted of peripheral blood mononuclear cells (PBMCs), taken when the disease was refractory, from a patient treated with antithyroid drugs. The receptors originated from a female donor with Graves disease.

In this sample, this clonotype turned up a few times. The genes are TRBV5-1 and TRBJ2-5, with a weak D call TRBD2 (6 bases). The V end lost 0 bases, the J end lost 3 bases, and 12 bases lay between the germline ends. The length of the CDR3 is 15 residues. Germline CDR1 is SGHRS and CDR2 is YFSETQ. For the CDR3, the DNA is TGCGCCAGCAGCTTGGCAGTGTGGGGGGAAGAGACCCAGTACTTC. The encoded protein is CASSLAVWGEETQYF.

The J gene is TRBJ2-7, the V gene TRBV30; D call uncertain. Deletions cut 2 bases from V and 3 bases from J, with 14 bases between. Germline CDR1 reads GTSNPN; CDR2 reads SVGIG (reference sequence). This CDR3 contains 14 residues. Here the CDR3 reads CAWSYSSPSYEQYF. In nucleotides, the CDR3 is TGTGCCTGGAGTTATAGCAGTCCTAGCTACGAGCAGTACTTC. The variable domain in full, with the rest retrieved from reference TRBV30 and TRBJ2-7, is SQTIHQWPATLVQPVGSPLSLECTVEGTSNPNLYWYRQAAGRGLQLLFYSVGIGQISSEVPQNLSASRPQDRQFILSSKKLLLSDSGFYLCAWSYSSPSYEQYFGPGTRLTVT.

In its sample, this clonotype was seen many times. This sequence joins TRBV12-3 or TRBV12-4 and TRBJ2-4; 7 nucleotides match TRBD1. V gave up 6 bases and J gave up 5 bases; unmatched junction bases: 4. CDR3 length equals 13 residues. Here the CDR3 DNA reads TGTGCCAGCAGCACAGGGGAACAAAACATTCAGTACTTC. Translated: CASSTGEQNIQYF.

The gene calls are TRBV20-1 and TRBJ2-5; D is unresolved. The CDR3 is 10 amino acids. Looked up from germline, CDR1 is DFQATT and CDR2 is SNEGSKA (reference sequence). For the CDR3, the DNA is TGCAGCCTAGGTGGGGAGACCCAGTACTTC. Its protein product is CSLGGETQYF.

The chain has TRBV20-1 and TRBJ1-3; D is ambiguous. The CDR3 is made up of 15 amino acids. Trimming removed 3 bases at V and 0 bases at J, with 12 bases between. Germline CDR1 and CDR2: DFQATT and SNEGSKA (reference sequence). CDR3 DNA sequence: TGCAGTGCTAGTGGGCAGTCGGTCTCTGGAAACACCATATATTTT. Translation: CSASGQSVSGNTIYF.

The V call is TRBV20-1, the J call TRBJ1-1; D is unresolved. V was cut by 6 bases and J by 4 bases, with 15 bases left in between. Germline V gene sequence: CDR1 DFQATT, CDR2 SNEGSKA (reference sequence). CDR3 length: 13 residues. The DNA for the CDR3 is TGCAGTGCCTTAAGATCGGAACGCACTGAAGCTTTCTTT. Its translation is CSALRSERTEAFF.

This clonotype was observed a handful of times. This sequence joins TRBV6-5 and TRBJ2-7; D possibly uses TRBD1 or TRBD2 (6 bases each). CDR3 size: 16 residues. Germline CDR1 MNHEY, CDR2 SVGAGI. Trimming took 0 bases from V and 2 from J, leaving 14 bases between them. Here the CDR3 DNA reads TGTGCCAGCAGTTACTCCAAATGCGGGACAACCTACGAGCAGTACTTC. Translating gives CASSYSKCGTTYEQYF.

The chain is built from TRBV6-2 or TRBV6-3 and TRBJ2-7, with 7 bases lining up with TRBD1. The CDR3 runs 14 residues. Per the germline V gene, CDR1 is MNHEY and CDR2 is SVGEGT. Trimming removed 7 bases from V and 7 bases from J; junction bases left unmatched: 13. The CDR3 here is CASTNPGQLEEQYF. CDR3 nucleotides: TGTGCCAGCACCAATCCGGGACAGCTTGAAGAGCAGTACTTC.

This clonotype was found many times. The chain combines TRBV20-1 with TRBJ1-2; D perhaps matches TRBD1 (6 bases). Trimming pared 1 base from V and 4 bases from J, leaving 13 bases between. Germline V gene data show CDR1 as DFQATT and CDR2 as SNEGSKA (reference sequence). The CDR3 has 14 residues. The CDR3 DNA is TGCAGTGCTAGAGTATCCGTAGGGGGCTATGGCTACACCTTC. It specifies CSARVSVGGYGYTF.

This clonotype was detected many times. The rearrangement uses TRBV28 and TRBJ1-5, with D uncertain. V gave up 2 bases and J gave up 0 bases, with 8 bases separating them. Germline V gives CDR1 MDHEN, CDR2 SYDVKM. The CDR3 is 15 amino acids. The CDR3 DNA reads as TGTGCCAGCAGTTTAGTCAGATATAGCAATCAGCCCCAGCATTTT. Translating it yields CASSLVRYSNQPQHF.

There are many counts of this clonotype. V and J are TRBV20-1 and TRBJ1-4; D remains ambiguous. V was clipped by 6 bases and J by 1 base, with 15 bases between them. The germline CDR1 and CDR2 sequences are DFQATT and SNEGSKA (reference sequence). The CDR3 sequence is 15 residues long. The DNA for the CDR3 is TGCAGTGCACGGACGGCGGGGAGAACTAATGAAAAACTGTTTTTT. Protein: CSARTAGRTNEKLFF.

CDR3 loop: CATSRERPGLEKLFF. In DNA, the CDR3 is TGTGCCACCAGCAGAGAAAGGCCAGGGTTGGAAAAACTGTTTTTT. This sequence joins TRBV15 and TRBJ1-4; D is perhaps TRBD1 (5 bases). Germline V gives CDR1 LNHNV, CDR2 YYDKDF (reference sequence). Trimming stripped 0 bases from V and 8 bases from J, with 13 bases between. CDR3 size: 15 residues.

This clonotype was found a few times. The V and J genes are TRBV20-1 and TRBJ1-6; D is unclear. V lost 0 bases and J lost 10, with 10 bases in between. Germline lookup yields CDR1 DFQATT and CDR2 SNEGSKA (reference sequence). The CDR3 covers 13 residues. In DNA, the CDR3 is TGCAGTGCTAGAGATACGGCACACTCACCCCTCCACTTT. Translation gives CSARDTAHSPLHF.

V is TRBV29-1 and J is TRBJ1-5, with 9 bases that match TRBD1. J was trimmed by 4 bases and V by 7 bases; bases with no gene match: 5. This CDR3 has 13 residues. The germline gives CDR1 SQVTM, CDR2 ANQGSEA. The CDR3 bases are TGCAGCGCCCAGGACAGGGGTAATCAGCCCCAGCATTTT. Its translation: CSAQDRGNQPQHF. Complete variable domain (other parts from reference TRBV29-1 and TRBJ1-5): SAVISQKPSRDICQRGTSLTIQCQVDSQVTMMFWYRQQPGQSLTLIATANQGSEATYESGFVIDKFPISRPNLTFSTLTVSNMSPEDSSIYLCSAQDRGNQPQHFGDGTRLSIL.

The CDR3 is CASSPWGDTYEQYF. CDR3 in DNA: TGTGCCAGCAGCCCTTGGGGGGATACCTACGAGCAGTACTTC. The chain carries TRBV6-1 and TRBJ2-7, with D perhaps TRBD2 (6 bases). The CDR3 length is 14 residues. V was clipped by 6 bases and J by 2 bases, with 14 bases between them. Germline values: CDR1 MNHNS, CDR2 SASEGT.

V gene TRBV30 combines with J gene TRBJ2-7; D is unclear. This CDR3 is 13 amino acids long. The germline V gene has CDR1 GTSNPN and CDR2 SVGIG (reference sequence). The V end lost 2 bases, the J end lost 3 bases, and 11 bases lay between the germline ends. Here the CDR3 DNA reads TGTGCCTGGAGTATCGCGGCCGACTACGAGCAGTACTTC. Its protein product is CAWSIAADYEQYF. Drawing the rest from reference TRBV30 and TRBJ2-7, the complete variable domain is SQTIHQWPATLVQPVGSPLSLECTVEGTSNPNLYWYRQAAGRGLQLLFYSVGIGQISSEVPQNLSASRPQDRQFILSSKKLLLSDSGFYLCAWSIAADYEQYFGPGTRLTVT.

This clonotype was seen repeatedly, ten times or more. The chain combines TRBV6-1 with TRBJ2-4; 8 nucleotides line up with TRBD1. The CDR3 sequence is 14 residues long. Germline CDR1 reads MNHNS; CDR2 reads SASEGT. Trimming removed 5 bases from V and 5 bases from J; junction bases left unmatched: 5. CDR3 sequence: CASSQGQGQNIQYF. The DNA of the CDR3 is TGTGCCAGCAGTCAAGGACAGGGCCAAAACATTCAGTACTTC.

The sample holds a few counts of this clonotype. V is TRBV5-1 and J is TRBJ1-4; 8 bases map to TRBD1. Per the germline V gene, CDR1 is SGHRS and CDR2 is YFSETQ. The CDR3 is 14 amino acids. V shed 4 bases, J shed 7 bases, and the junction held 6 bases outside the gene matches. The CDR3 spells CASSGGQGSEKLFF. CDR3 in DNA: TGCGCCAGCAGCGGCGGACAGGGTAGTGAAAAACTGTTTTTT. Complete variable domain (other parts from reference TRBV5-1 and TRBJ1-4): KAGVTQTPRYLIKTRGQQVTLSCSPISGHRSVSWYQQTPGQGLQFLFEYFSETQRNKGNFPGRFSGRQFSNSRSEMNVSTLELGDSALYLCASSGGQGSEKLFFGSGTQLSVL.

The chain is built from TRBV12-3 or TRBV12-4 and TRBJ1-5; 9 bases are shared with TRBD1. V dropped 3 bases and J dropped 0; count of bases not matched to a gene: 18. The CDR3 loop spans 21 amino acids. CDR3 sequence (DNA): TGTGCCAGCAGTTTTCGTTTAGCGGGACAGGGACCTCTCGCTAGCAATCAGCCCCAGCATTTT. As protein: CASSFRLAGQGPLASNQPQHF.

Points on this clonotype: Since the CDR3 does not end with the conserved phenylalanine or tryptophan, this likely comes from a read error. No DNA is shown, since the ends of the CDR3 on it are uncertain; the CDR3 is the one TCRdb lists. The V call is TRBV14, the J call TRBJ2-7; the DNA was not compared with TRBD1, the D call given in the table. CDR1 is SGHDN and CDR2 is FVKESK in the germline V gene. Counting both end residues, the CDR3 totals 15 amino acids. CDR3 region: CASSQEAHKGSCLPP.

Worth noting for this clonotype: A clone one base away is much larger, so this may be a read error. Lacking the conserved final phenylalanine or tryptophan, this CDR3 likely reflects a read error. This chain uses TRBV2 with TRBJ1-4, with D uncertain. The V end lost 6 bases, the J end lost 8 bases, and 19 bases lay between the germline ends. This CDR3 has 15 residues. The germline V gene encodes CDR1 SNHLY and CDR2 FYNNEI. This chain's CDR3 is CASSPPGRAEEKLFL. The CDR3 DNA reads as TGTGCCAGCAGCCCTCCGGGGAGGGCGGAGGAAAAACTGTTTCTT.

The sample holds a few counts of this clonotype. This chain connects TRBV14 to TRBJ1-1, with 9 bases identical to TRBD1. CDR1 SGHDN and CDR2 FVKESK come from the germline V gene. The J segment lost 0 bases and the V segment lost 0 bases, leaving 14 bases of the junction unmatched. This CDR3 has 20 residues. CDR3 region: CASSQEGPGQGWEVNTEAFF. In DNA, the CDR3 is TGTGCCAGCAGCCAAGAGGGCCCGGGACAGGGTTGGGAAGTGAACACTGAAGCTTTCTTT.

The chain uses TRBV6-5 and TRBJ2-4; 13 bases line up with TRBD2. The CDR3 covers 16 residues. Germline assignment: CDR1 MNHEY and CDR2 SVGAGI. The junction had 2 bases not matched to a gene; V was cut back by 2 bases and J by 4 bases. As DNA, the CDR3 is TGTGCCAGCAGTTACCGGACTAGCGGGGGAAAAAACATTCAGTACTTC. Translation: CASSYRTSGGKNIQYF.

To note about this clonotype: A read error likely explains this, since a far larger clone differs by one base. The J gene is TRBJ1-1, the V gene TRBV27; D not certain. The DNA end is more similar to TRBJ2-3, so the J call may be wrong. From germline, CDR1 is MNHEY and CDR2 SMNVEV (reference sequence). This CDR3 has 13 residues. CDR3 sequence (DNA): TGTGCCAGCAGTTCCCCCCCAGCAGATGCGCAGTATTTT. It is translated as CASSSPPADAQYF.

A remark on this clonotype: Mismatch with germline at one junction end may stem from a read error. The rearrangement links TRBV5-1 to TRBJ1-4; the D gene is possibly TRBD1 (6 bases). The CDR3 is 16 amino acids. Germline V gene sequence: CDR1 SGHRS, CDR2 YFSETQ. CDR3 region: CTSSSLGGGANEKLFF. The CDR3 DNA sequence: TGCACCAGCAGCTCCCTCGGAGGGGGGGCTAATGAAAAACTGTTTTTT.

This clonotype was found many times. The chain recombines TRBV11-2 with TRBJ2-5; D gene unclear. V was pared by 7 bases and J by 5 bases, with 20 bases between. Germline V gene data show CDR1 as SGHAT and CDR2 as FQNNGV. This CDR3 region has 15 residues. This CDR3 reads CASTRTEGFGETQYF. In nucleotides, the CDR3 is TGTGCCAGCACCCGCACAGAAGGGTTCGGGGAGACCCAGTACTTC.

CDR3 DNA sequence: TGTGCCAGCAGTGCCCAGGGCTTATCCCCCGAGCAGTACTTC. Its translation: CASSAQGLSPEQYF. The chain joins TRBV14 to TRBJ2-7; a weak D match, TRBD1 (5 bases). V shed 6 bases and J shed 6 bases, with 18 bases lying between them. Germline V lookup: CDR1 SGHDN, CDR2 FVKESK. The CDR3 contains 14 residues.

The chain carries TRBV29-1 and TRBJ2-7; D not certain. The CDR3 consists of 14 residues. Germline loops: CDR1 SQVTM, CDR2 ANQGSEA. V gave up 6 bases and J gave up 4 bases, with 19 bases separating them. CDR3 region: CSVAAQDWGYEQYF. In DNA, the CDR3 is TGCAGCGTCGCGGCCCAGGATTGGGGATACGAGCAGTACTTC.